This TCR beta chain appears in the sequencing data of a study of T-cell memory formation after mild COVID-19. Concerning this clonotype: The antigen is undetermined.

The CDR3 runs to 16 residues. Germline trimming cut 10 bases from V and 5 bases from J; bases unmatched to any gene: 12. General study results and limits: Some clones that responded turned up in pre-infection memory, which suggests that cross-reactive memory joined in.

TCRdb redid the calling of the 5' RACE reads with MiXCR, one entry per CDR3 protein. The sample lists 300,000 to 350,000 distinct CDR3 sequences; 15% to 20% were seen once. The chain recombines TRBV12-3 or TRBV12-4 with TRBJ2-2; 11 bases match TRBD2. The origin of this receptor is a man between 18 and 35 years old who had mild COVID-19 (a few samples of this study predate the infection). Cell type and time point are not known. The sample consisted of PBMCs or a T cell subset sorted from them (not recorded which). Here the CDR3 reads CAIPSRLAGTTGELFF. The CDR3 bases are TGTGCCATTCCCAGCCGACTAGCGGGGACTACCGGGGAGCTGTTTTTT.